This T cell receptor beta chain was sequenced for a study of blood T cell repertoires in COVID-19. Study background: Some COVID-19 samples were acute and others convalescent; all came from the United States, Italy and Spain. T cells, B-cell-depleted T cells, or PBMCs supplied cDNA or gDNA.

Participants were aged about 18 to 100 years, lived in around 22 US areas, and enrolled virtually. Authors' analysis steps: Amplified reference gene primers provided the basis for estimating nucleated cell counts. TCRdb's copy holds only in-frame clones and misses some; the assay was immunoSEQ multiplex PCR. That table supplies the V and J calls and clone size; D and trimming were determined from the DNA. The repertoire holds 300,000 to 350,000 clones, with nearly 90% as singletons. CDR1 and CDR2 from the germline V gene are SNHLY and FYNNEI. This CDR3 comprises 15 residues. Sequences were obtained from PBMCs or T cells enriched from blood (not recorded which). This chain uses TRBV2 with TRBJ2-2; possibly TRBD1 for D (5 bases). This receptor was identified in a woman between 18 and 29 years old with acute COVID-19. This CDR3 is CATQAGSTLTGELFF. The CDR3 DNA sequence: TGTGCTACCCAAGCAGGGTCCACTTTAACCGGGGAGCTGTTTTTT.